This TCR beta chain emerged from a study of cytomegalovirus exposure and HLA in healthy donors. Study-level points and caveats: Per a later analysis, HLA-associated TCR beta chains showed more clonal expansion than other, equally common TCR beta chains. V- and J-gene trimming of TCR beta was linked (in a later analysis) to a missense DCLRE1C variant.

In regard to this clone: Its target is unknown.

Trimming took 4 bases from V and 6 from J; bases not matched to a gene: 9. The CDR3 is 16 residues long. CDR1 and CDR2 (germline): SGHTA, FQGNSA. Vbeta (60) and Jbeta (13) primers were used in the PCR. TCRdb keeps only in-frame clones here, not all; method: immunoSEQ multiplex PCR. In the table there are 150,000 to 200,000 clones, roughly four fifths of which are singletons. The specimen sequenced was PBMCs. This sequence was found in a man between 18 and 35 years old in good health and CMV-seronegative. J is TRBJ2-5 and V is TRBV7-2; 12 positions match TRBD2. CDR3 sequence: CASSSWTSGTIKTQYF. The DNA for the CDR3 is TGTGCCAGCAGCTCCTGGACTAGCGGGACGATAAAGACCCAGTACTTC.